This is a list of T cell receptor beta chains from one sample in a study of T cell repertoires in cytomegalovirus infection. TCRdb ran MiXCR on the reads and lists one entry per CDR3 protein. The sample lists some 200,000 distinct CDR3 sequences, roughly 9% seen once, with about 4.6% in the top ten. Sequenced: PBMCs. The receptors originated from a human donor in good health (CMV status not recorded). Some clones in this sample may be carry-over from other donors' samples. The CDR3 runs from the conserved cysteine through the conserved F or W. The D gene is left open where the match is weak. The size field is filled for only some rows; it gives once, few, many or a size class.

size	V	J	D	CDR3	DNA
NA	TRBV5-1	TRBJ1-1	NA	CASSPGLLGSNTEAFF	TGCGCCAGCAGCCCCGGCTTACTAGGATCAAACACTGAAGCTTTCTTT
many	TRBV7-2	TRBJ2-3	NA	CASSKRSSTDTQYF	TGTGCCAGCAGCAAAAGGTCTTCCACAGATACGCAGTATTTT
many	TRBV7-9	TRBJ1-5	NA	CASSQSGARDQPQHF	TGTGCCAGCAGCCAGTCAGGGGCGCGGGATCAGCCCCAGCATTTT
NA	TRBV29-1	TRBJ2-4	NA	CSVAGVGKNIQYF	TGCAGCGTTGCGGGAGTTGGAAAAAACATTCAGTACTTC
many	TRBV7-2	TRBJ2-7	TRBD2	CASSPSSSGISYEQYF	TGTGCCAGCAGCCCATCAAGCAGCGGGATCTCCTACGAGCAGTACTTC
NA	TRBV20-1	TRBJ2-5	TRBD2	CSAPLAGLGETQYF	TGCAGTGCACCCCTAGCGGGATTAGGGGAGACCCAGTACTTC
NA	TRBV12-3/TRBV12-4	TRBJ1-1	NA	CASSPLTNTEAFF	TGTGCCAGCAGTCCGCTAACTAACACTGAAGCTTTCTTT
many	TRBV7-3	TRBJ2-3	NA	CASSVGLSTDTQYF	TGTGCCAGCAGCGTCGGACTCAGCACAGATACGCAGTATTTT
NA	TRBV5-5	TRBJ1-1	TRBD1	CASSPGQVDTEAFF	TGTGCCAGCAGCCCGGGACAGGTCGACACTGAAGCTTTCTTT
many	TRBV7-8	TRBJ2-2	NA	CASSLLGPANTGELFF	TGTGCCAGCAGCTTATTAGGGCCTGCGAACACCGGGGAGCTGTTTTTT
few	TRBV19	TRBJ1-2	TRBD1	CASTPGTVNYGYTF	TGTGCCAGTACCCCCGGGACAGTTAACTATGGCTACACCTTC
many	TRBV19	TRBJ1-3	NA	CATSTSAAGNTIYF	TGTGCCACCTCAACCTCGGCAGCTGGAAACACCATATATTTT
NA	TRBV20-1	TRBJ1-5	NA	CSAGAGYGQPQHF	TGCAGTGCCGGAGCGGGATATGGACAGCCCCAGCATTTT
NA	TRBV3-1	TRBJ1-1	NA	CASSPYGTPNTEAFF	TGTGCCAGCAGCCCGTATGGGACACCTAACACTGAAGCTTTCTTT
many	TRBV7-2	TRBJ2-5	TRBD2	CASSLGPPSGGTQGTQYF	TGTGCCAGCAGCTTAGGTCCCCCTAGCGGGGGGACTCAAGGGACCCAGTACTTC
NA	TRBV7-2	TRBJ2-7	TRBD2	CTSSSSGLAGPREQYF	TGTACCAGCAGCTCTTCCGGGTTAGCGGGTCCTCGCGAGCAGTACTTC
many	TRBV6-2/TRBV6-3	TRBJ2-2	TRBD2	CASSGPGLAVDGELFF	TGTGCCAGCAGTGGACCGGGACTAGCGGTGGACGGGGAGCTGTTTTTT
many	TRBV12-3/TRBV12-4	TRBJ2-7	NA	CASSTRRGGISYEQYF	TGTGCCAGCAGTACAAGAAGGGGGGGAATCTCCTACGAGCAGTACTTC
NA	TRBV10-3	TRBJ1-1	TRBD1	CAIRDRGMNTEAFF	TGTGCCATCAGGGACAGGGGGATGAACACTGAAGCTTTCTTT
many	TRBV28	TRBJ1-2	NA	CASSPPHRVSNYGYTF	TGTGCCAGCAGTCCGCCCCACAGGGTCTCTAACTATGGCTACACCTTC
many	TRBV6-2/TRBV6-3	TRBJ1-1	NA	CASSYRRGTEAFF	TGTGCCAGCAGTTACAGAAGGGGGACTGAAGCTTTCTTT
NA	TRBV6-2/TRBV6-3	TRBJ2-1	NA	CASSSSGLNEQFF	TGTGCCAGCAGTTCCAGCGGTCTCAATGAGCAGTTCTTC
NA	TRBV5-1	TRBJ1-2	NA	CASSTGLYGYTF	TGCGCCAGCAGCACGGGGCTCTATGGCTACACCTTC
many	TRBV7-2	TRBJ2-1	NA	CASSLDSGPYNEQFF	TGTGCCAGCAGCTTGGATAGCGGCCCCTACAATGAGCAGTTCTTC
once	TRBV12-3/TRBV12-4	TRBJ2-7	NA	CATGNNYEQYF	TGTGCCACGGGAAACAACTACGAGCAGTACTTC
many	TRBV6-2/TRBV6-3	TRBJ2-1	NA	CASSYSPGGRNNEQFF	TGTGCCAGCAGTTACTCTCCGGGGGGCCGTAACAATGAGCAGTTCTTC
NA	TRBV5-1	TRBJ1-2	NA	CANSLQGDGYTF	TGCGCCAACAGCTTACAGGGCGATGGCTACACCTTC
many	TRBV15	TRBJ1-4	NA	CATSSLGASNEKLFF	TGTGCCACCAGCAGCCTCGGGGCCTCAAATGAAAAACTGTTTTTT
NA	TRBV20-1	TRBJ2-7	NA	CSALTWGLEQYF	TGCAGTGCTCTGACCTGGGGGCTCGAGCAGTACTTC
many	TRBV7-8	TRBJ2-7	NA	CASSSGRGFYEQYF	TGTGCCAGCAGCTCGGGACGGGGGTTTTACGAGCAGTACTTC
NA	TRBV11-2	TRBJ2-2	NA	CASSPQEGAGELFF	TGTGCCAGCAGCCCCCAAGAGGGGGCCGGGGAGCTGTTTTTT
few	TRBV6-2/TRBV6-3	TRBJ2-7	NA	CASSSPRRDSYEQYF	TGTGCCAGCAGTTCACCGCGGCGGGACAGCTACGAGCAGTACTTC
NA	TRBV7-3	TRBJ2-6	NA	CASSPPRQVSGANVLTF	TGTGCCAGCAGCCCCCCGAGACAGGTCTCTGGGGCCAACGTCCTGACTTTC
NA	TRBV2	TRBJ2-2	TRBD1	CASSQPLDRANTGELFF	TGTGCCAGCAGCCAACCTTTGGACAGGGCGAACACCGGGGAGCTGTTTTTT
NA	TRBV28	TRBJ2-1	TRBD2	CASLGSGGAHEQFF	TGTGCCAGCCTTGGTAGCGGGGGGGCGCATGAGCAGTTCTTC
many	TRBV7-9	TRBJ2-5	TRBD2	CASSSTSGIRETQYF	TGTGCCAGCAGCTCGACTAGCGGGATAAGAGAGACCCAGTACTTC
few	TRBV6-2/TRBV6-3	TRBJ1-1	NA	CASSYVTPNTEAFF	TGTGCCAGCAGTTACGTTACCCCGAACACTGAAGCTTTCTTT
NA	TRBV6-2/TRBV6-3	TRBJ2-3	NA	CAVRGTFTDTQYF	TGTGCCGTCCGGGGGACCTTCACAGATACGCAGTATTTT
many	TRBV7-2	TRBJ1-2	NA	CASSHGVETFYGYTF	TGTGCCAGCAGCCATGGGGTAGAGACCTTCTATGGCTACACCTTC
many	TRBV2	TRBJ1-5	NA	CASSGRGNQPQHF	TGTGCCAGCAGTGGCAGGGGCAATCAGCCCCAGCATTTT
many	TRBV29-1	TRBJ1-5	NA	CSSTRQTDQPQHF	TGCAGCTCAACAAGACAGACTGATCAGCCCCAGCATTTT
few	TRBV10-3	TRBJ2-1	TRBD1	CAISPQGAFRGNEQFF	TGTGCCATCAGCCCACAGGGGGCATTTAGGGGCAATGAGCAGTTCTTC
many	TRBV15	TRBJ2-7	NA	CATSGFRGAYEQYF	TGTGCCACCAGCGGATTCAGGGGGGCCTACGAGCAGTACTTC
few	TRBV28	TRBJ1-5	NA	CASSFPQYNQPQHF	TGTGCCAGCAGTTTCCCACAGTACAATCAGCCCCAGCATTTT
many	TRBV7-9	TRBJ1-4	TRBD1	CASSRGQGGEKLFF	TGTGCCAGCAGCCGGGGACAGGGTGGAGAAAAACTGTTTTTT